This passage covers 21 T cell receptor beta chains from one sample sequenced in a study of T cell repertoires in cytomegalovirus infection. One entry per CDR3 protein, called by TCRdb with MiXCR from the reads. The data contain hundreds of thousands of distinct CDR3 sequences, around 32% of them singletons. For these TCRs, the target antigens are not known. This specimen consisted of cultured PBMCs, obtained from culture after CMV antigen stimulation. The source of these receptors is a human donor in good health (CMV status not recorded). Some clones in this sample may be carry-over from other donors' samples.

This clonotype showed up many times. The chain is built from TRBV7-2 and TRBJ2-3; maybe TRBD1 (6 bases). Germline CDR1 and CDR2: SGHTA and FQGNSA. V was shortened by 3 bases and J by 4 bases, with 14 bases between the two germline ends. The CDR3 loop spans 15 amino acids. As DNA, the CDR3 is TGTGCCAGCAGCTTTTGGGGGACAATCTCAGATACGCAGTATTTT. It translates to CASSFWGTISDTQYF.

This chain uses TRBV19 with TRBJ2-7; a possible D gene is TRBD2 (5 bases). The ends were cut back, 2 bases at V and 4 bases at J, with 12 bases in the middle. This CDR3 has 14 amino acids. The germline V gene has CDR1 LNHDA and CDR2 SQIVND (reference sequence). The CDR3 DNA reads TGTGCCAGTAGTATACTTACGGGAAATTACGAGCAGTACTTC. Translating gives CASSILTGNYEQYF.

The chain uses TRBV12-5 and TRBJ1-1; a weak D match, TRBD1 (6 bases). The V end lost 4 bases, the J end lost 3 bases, and 12 bases lay between the germline ends. This CDR3 contains 14 residues. The germline gives CDR1 LGHNT, CDR2 FRNRAP. The chain's CDR3 is CASGYGGRDTEAFF. CDR3 nucleotides: TGTGCTAGTGGTTACGGGGGGCGGGACACTGAAGCTTTCTTT.

This clonotype was counted only a few times. V gene TRBV28 combines with J gene TRBJ2-1; D tentatively fits TRBD1 or TRBD2 (5 bases each). CDR3 size: 13 residues. Germline V CDR1 and CDR2: MDHEN, SYDVKM. Trimming cost V 6 bases and J 5 bases, with 11 bases left between them. The CDR3 spells CASRSGPHNEQFF. The CDR3, as DNA: TGTGCCAGCAGGTCGGGACCACACAATGAGCAGTTCTTC.

The chain employs TRBV11-2 and TRBJ1-1, with D unclear. CDR1 and CDR2 from the germline V gene are SGHAT and FQNNGV. The CDR3 spans 13 residues. V was shortened by 5 bases and J by 2 bases, with 9 bases between the two germline ends. The CDR3, as DNA: TGTGCCAGCAGCCCGCCGTTTAACACTGAAGCTTTCTTT. This sequence encodes CASSPPFNTEAFF.

This clonotype is a singleton in its sample. CDR3 residues: CASSPGEGAGTEAFF. Here the CDR3 DNA reads TGTGCCAGCAGTCCCGGGGAGGGGGCAGGTACTGAAGCTTTCTTT. The chain joins TRBV6-6 to TRBJ1-1; 7 positions match TRBD1. The germline CDR1 and CDR2 sequences are MNHNY and SVGAGI (reference sequence). The CDR3 runs 15 residues. After removal of 5 bases from V and 5 bases from J, the junction contained 11 bases not matched to a gene.

This clonotype was counted ten times or more. In DNA form, the CDR3 reads TGTGCCAGCAGCACTCCCCGGGACAGGGGAAGGAGCTCCTACAATGAGCAGTTCTTC. Amino acid sequence: CASSTPRDRGRSSYNEQFF. This chain joins TRBV7-2 and TRBJ2-1; TRBD1 matches 10 bases. CDR1 and CDR2 from the germline V gene are SGHTA and FQGNSA. V lost 5 bases, J lost 0 bases, and 13 bases stayed unmatched. This CDR3 spans 19 amino acids.

The chain is built from TRBV6-5 and TRBJ2-7, with TRBD1 matching 7 bases. Trimming at V came to 6 bases and at J to 6 bases, leaving 8 bases not matched to a gene. Germline assignment: CDR1 MNHEY and CDR2 SVGAGI. This CDR3 has 13 residues. CDR3 sequence: CASRRTGVGEQYF. In DNA, the CDR3 is TGTGCCAGCAGGAGAACAGGGGTAGGCGAGCAGTACTTC.

The table lists this clonotype with a few counts. The chain joins TRBV6-5 to TRBJ2-2; possibly TRBD1 for D (6 bases). CDR1 and CDR2 from the germline V gene are MNHEY and SVGAGI. V was pared by 2 bases and J by 5 bases, with 12 bases between. The CDR3 covers 15 residues. The CDR3 DNA is TGTGCCAGCAGTTACCACCTAACAGGGACCGGGGAGCTGTTTTTT. Protein sequence: CASSYHLTGTGELFF.

There are many counts of this clonotype. The V gene is TRBV7-2, the J gene TRBJ2-7, with D uncertain. V lost 1 base and J lost 5, with 6 bases in between. The CDR3 is 12 amino acids. The germline V gene has CDR1 SGHTA and CDR2 FQGNSA. In DNA form, the CDR3 reads TGTGCCAGCAGCTTAGGCTTCAACGAGCAGTACTTC. It translates to CASSLGFNEQYF.

The V and J genes are TRBV12-3 or TRBV12-4 and TRBJ1-2; weak D call: TRBD1 (5 bases). There are 13 residues in the CDR3. Trimming removed 7 bases from V and 4 bases from J, with 13 bases in between. The CDR3 region has the DNA TGTGCCAGCACCCTGGGGGGAGGCTATGGCTACACCTTC. Its protein product is CASTLGGGYGYTF.

This clonotype occurred a few times. V usage is TRBV12-3 or TRBV12-4 and J usage is TRBJ1-1; weak D call: TRBD1 (6 bases). This CDR3 is built from 17 residues. Between the trimmed V and J ends, which lost 6 bases and 2 bases, there was a span of 22 bases. The DNA for the CDR3 is TGTGCCAGCAGCCGCACCCTGGACAGCCGTGAAAACACTGAAGCTTTCTTT. Protein: CASSRTLDSRENTEAFF.

The chain links TRBV5-4 to TRBJ1-6; D remains unclear. Germline V CDR1 and CDR2: SGHNT, YYREEE (reference sequence). V lost 0 bases and J lost 10, with 14 bases in between. CDR3 length: 15 amino acids. CDR3 DNA: TGTGCCAGCAGCTTGGGGGATGGAAGGCGGTCACCCCTCCACTTT. Translating gives CASSLGDGRRSPLHF.

The chain couples TRBV6-2 or TRBV6-3 to TRBJ1-5, with D perhaps matching TRBD1 (5 bases). The CDR3 runs 16 residues. V lost 6 bases, J lost 1 base, and 16 bases lay in between. Germline values: CDR1 MNHEY, CDR2 SVGEGT. The CDR3 loop is CASRARGWRSNQPQHF. DNA for the CDR3: TGTGCCAGCAGGGCGAGGGGCTGGAGGAGCAATCAGCCCCAGCATTTT.

The chain recombines TRBV6-1 with TRBJ2-3; 7 bases align to TRBD2. V gave up 8 bases and J gave up 3 bases; unmatched junction bases: 5. The CDR3 spans 13 residues. Germline V gene lookup returns CDR1 MNHNS and CDR2 SASEGT. The CDR3 region has the DNA TGTGCCAGCCGGACTAGTGTGACAGATACGCAGTATTTT. This translates into CASRTSVTDTQYF.

The rearrangement joins TRBV20-1 to TRBJ2-3, with TRBD2 matching over 11 bases. CDR1 DFQATT and CDR2 SNEGSKA come from the germline V gene (reference sequence). This CDR3 has 14 amino acids. CDR3: CGGAGTSGSDTQYF. CDR3 in DNA: TGCGGGGGTGCCGGGACTAGCGGTTCAGATACGCAGTATTTT.

CDR3 in DNA: TGTGCCAGCAGTTACGGGCGGGACTACAATGAGCAGTTCTTC. Protein product: CASSYGRDYNEQFF. The J gene is TRBJ2-1, the V gene TRBV6-2 or TRBV6-3; TRBD2 might be the D (6 bases). V lost 2 bases and J 3 bases, leaving 8 bases between the germline ends. Germline V CDR1 and CDR2: MNHEY, SVGEGT. The CDR3 has 14 residues.

This sequence joins TRBV6-8 and TRBJ1-3; 8 bases are shared with TRBD1. The CDR3 consists of 14 residues. V trimming: 7 bases; J trimming: 6 bases; junction bases outside the gene matches: 8. The germline V gene encodes CDR1 MNHGY and CDR2 SAAAGT. Here the CDR3 reads CASTTWQGANTIYF. The DNA of the CDR3 is TGTGCCAGCACCACCTGGCAGGGGGCAAACACCATATATTTT.

This clonotype was counted a few times. This chain uses TRBV6-2 or TRBV6-3 with TRBJ2-7; 11 nucleotides align to TRBD2. The CDR3 sequence is 16 residues long. V shed 7 bases and J 1 base; nucleotides not matched to a gene: 9. CDR1 and CDR2 from the germline V gene are MNHEY and SVGEGT. CDR3 loop: CASTTAGTSGSYEQYF. DNA for the CDR3: TGTGCCAGCACCACAGCCGGGACTAGCGGATCCTACGAGCAGTACTTC.

A few counts support this clonotype. The chain is built from TRBV11-2 and TRBJ1-6; 12 bases map to TRBD1. This CDR3 is built from 17 residues. Losses at the gene ends were 5 bases for V and 3 bases for J; bases not matched to a gene: 5. Per the germline V gene, CDR1 is SGHAT and CDR2 is FQNNGV. The DNA for the CDR3 is TGTGCCAGCAGCCCGAGGGACAGGGGGCTCTATAATTCACCCCTCCACTTT. Protein: CASSPRDRGLYNSPLHF.

The genes are TRBV19 and TRBJ1-5; D possibly corresponds to TRBD1 (6 bases). CDR3 length: 15 residues. The ends were cut back, 3 bases at V and 6 bases at J, with 15 bases in the middle. Per the germline V gene, CDR1 is LNHDA and CDR2 is SQIVND (reference sequence). CDR3 sequence (DNA): TGTGCCAGTAGTATTACTCGGCAGGGGCGTCAGCCCCAGCATTTT. It translates to CASSITRQGRQPQHF.